This T cell receptor beta chain was captured in a study of cytomegalovirus exposure and HLA in healthy donors. This PCR relied on a set of 60 Vbeta primers and 13 Jbeta primers. TCRdb's table, derived via immunoSEQ multiplex PCR, lists solely in-frame clones and lacks some. The sample consists of around 85,000 clones, 80% of them appearing once. Findings and limits, study-wide: A later analysis reportedly identified an Asian-associated ancestry cluster as carrying fewer N-insertions than the roughly 720-donor mean. The authors listed some 150 TCR beta chains as cytomegalovirus-associated. The records held CMV serostatus as the only immune exposure information.

In the case of this clone: The antigen remains unidentified.

The CDR3 has 16 residues. This chain joins TRBV12-2 and TRBJ1-5; the DNA was not compared with TRBD1, the D call given in the table. TRBV12-2 corresponds to a pseudogene. The sequencing sample was made of PBMCs. The sequence was obtained from a man aged 25 to 40 in good health and CMV-seronegative. The CDR3 loop reads CASLTPGTGLDQPQHF. CDR3 DNA: TGTGCAAGTCTCACCCCCGGGACAGGGTTGGATCAGCCCCAGCATTTT.